This passage covers 10 T cell receptor beta chains from one sample sequenced in a study of identical twins. In TCRdb, the 5' RACE reads were re-called with MiXCR into one record per CDR3 protein. Of hundreds of thousands of distinct CDR3 sequences listed, roughly 7.2% are singletons. The same sample was also studied in work on yellow fever vaccine responses in identical twins.

Sequenced material: PBMCs. Source of these receptors: a woman between 18 and 30 years old in good health.

The rearrangement links TRBV11-2 to TRBJ1-1, with 9 bases matching TRBD1. CDR1 and CDR2 from the germline V gene are SGHAT and FQNNGV. The CDR3 is made up of 15 amino acids. Unmatched junction bases numbered 8, after V lost 4 bases and J lost 5 bases. The CDR3 loop is CASSSTGQGWTEAFF. The CDR3 DNA follows: TGTGCCAGCAGCTCGACCGGACAGGGGTGGACTGAAGCTTTCTTT.

This clonotype has more than one count but fewer than ten. The CDR3 coding sequence is TGTGCCATCAGTGAGCGGGACCCAGGGGAGAATGAAAAACTGTTTTTT. It codes for CAISERDPGENEKLFF. The chain joins TRBV10-3 to TRBJ1-4; weak D call: TRBD1 (6 bases). This CDR3 comprises 16 residues. Germline assignment: CDR1 ENHRY and CDR2 SYGVKD. V was pared by 2 bases and J by 5 bases, with 15 bases between.

This clonotype was counted between two and nine times. The chain joins TRBV12-3 or TRBV12-4 to TRBJ2-1; weak D call: TRBD1 (5 bases). Between the trimmed V and J ends, which lost 2 bases and 6 bases, there was a span of 20 bases. CDR3 length equals 17 residues. CDR3 DNA: TGTGCCAGCAGTTTATTGGCAGGGTCGTATCCCAGCAATGAGCAGTTCTTC. It translates to CASSLLAGSYPSNEQFF.

The chain joins TRBV11-2 to TRBJ2-5, with D possibly being TRBD2 (6 bases). This CDR3 has 16 amino acids. Deletions cut 1 base from V and 1 base from J, with 13 bases between. Germline V gene lookup returns CDR1 SGHAT and CDR2 FQNNGV. The CDR3 coding sequence is TGTGCCAGCAGCTTAGGAGGCGGAGGGTCCCAAGAGACCCAGTACTTC. Protein: CASSLGGGGSQETQYF.

The rearrangement uses TRBV12-3 or TRBV12-4 and TRBJ2-1, with D unclear. V lost 4 bases, J lost 9 bases, and 7 bases lay in between. CDR3 length: 11 amino acids. The CDR3, as DNA: TGTGCCAGCAGTTGGATGGGTGAGCAGTTCTTC. It specifies CASSWMGEQFF.

The chain uses TRBV7-8 and TRBJ1-6; D is unresolved. V lost 1 base and J 2 bases, leaving 6 bases between the germline ends. Looked up from germline, CDR1 is SGHVS and CDR2 is FQNEAQ. The CDR3 sequence is 15 residues long. The chain's CDR3 is CASSLDSAYNSPLHF. CDR3 in DNA: TGTGCCAGCAGCTTAGACAGCGCCTATAATTCACCCCTCCACTTT.

This clonotype has at least ten counts. V usage is TRBV7-9 and J usage is TRBJ2-4; D possibly matches TRBD1 or TRBD2 (5 bases each). V lost 5 bases and J lost 0, with 11 bases in between. CDR3 length equals 15 residues. CDR1 and CDR2 (germline): SEHNR, FQNEAQ (reference sequence). The CDR3 loop is CASSARDLAKNIQYF. For the CDR3, the DNA is TGTGCCAGCAGCGCCAGGGACCTAGCCAAAAACATTCAGTACTTC.

A note on this clonotype: The junction does not match germline at one end; this may be a read error. The chain is built from TRBV12-3 or TRBV12-4 and TRBJ2-5; a weak D match, TRBD2 (5 bases). The CDR3 contains 13 residues. The CDR3 protein is CASRNSEREIQYF. The DNA for the CDR3 is TGTGCCAGCAGAAACTCCGAGAGGGAGATCCAGTACTTC.

This clonotype was recorded many times. V and J are TRBV6-1 and TRBJ1-5, with TRBD1 identical over 12 bases. This CDR3 spans 19 amino acids. Germline loops: CDR1 MNHNS, CDR2 SASEGT. With 2 bases clipped from V and 5 bases from J, the junction kept 13 bases outside the gene matches. The CDR3 nucleotides read TGTGCCAGCAGTGAATCGGTGGGACAGGGGGCAGTAATTGATCAGCCCCAGCATTTT. This gives the protein CASSESVGQGAVIDQPQHF.

This clonotype was counted only a few times. The V gene is TRBV24-1, the J gene TRBJ2-7; D remains unclear. With 4 bases removed from V and 3 bases from J, the gap between germline ends came to 9 bases. Germline-derived CDR1 and CDR2 are KGHDR and SFDVKD. The CDR3 runs 13 residues. The CDR3 DNA reads as TGTGCCACCAGTGACAGGTCCCTCTACGAGCAGTACTTC. Translating gives CATSDRSLYEQYF.